The entry below describes one TCR beta chain. CDR1 LNHDA and CDR2 SQIVND come from the germline V gene (reference sequence). CDR3 length equals 15 residues. J lost 3 bases, V lost 3 bases, and 4 bases had no gene match. Profiled with immunoSEQ multiplex PCR; TCRdb holds only in-frame clones, not every one. Of around 70,000 clones listed, over 75% are singletons. The record originates from a study of cytotoxic CD8 clonotypes in ibrutinib-treated CLL. The chain combines TRBV19 with TRBJ2-5, with 10 bases that match TRBD1. This TCR was recovered from a human donor with chronic lymphocytic leukemia. The material was PBMCs, obtained after 12 months of ibrutinib treatment. The DNA for the CDR3 is TGTGCCAGTAGTATCCCCGGGACAGGGGAAGAGACCCAGTACTTC. Translated: CASSIPGTGEETQYF.